A selection of T cell receptor beta chains follows, all from one sample in a study of shared clonotypes between healthy human individuals. Sequenced by immunoSEQ multiplex PCR; TCRdb stores in-frame clones only, minus some. The table includes about 700,000 clones, just over 90% detected once. The material sequenced was naive CD8+ T cells sorted from blood. These receptor sequences come from a man aged 30 to 45 in good health. Both conserved end residues are part of each CDR3. The D gene is left open where the match is weak. Expanded clones are given a class, and other clones once, few, many or no size at all.

J gene: TRBJ2-7; clone size: -; D gene: -; V gene: TRBV7-9; CDR3 protein: CASTHGFLDEQYF; CDR3 DNA: TGTGCCAGCACCCACGGATTCCTTGACGAGCAGTACTTC
J gene: TRBJ2-7; clone size: once; D gene: TRBD1; V gene: TRBV4-1; CDR3 protein: CASSQAGMTGGAYEQYF; CDR3 DNA: TGCGCCAGCAGCCAAGCGGGAATGACAGGGGGCGCGTACGAGCAGTACTTC
J gene: TRBJ1-5; clone size: few; D gene: -; V gene: TRBV12-5; CDR3 protein: CASGSGTNQPQHF; CDR3 DNA: TGTGCTAGTGGTTCGGGAACTAATCAGCCCCAGCATTTT
J gene: TRBJ2-7; clone size: -; D gene: TRBD2; V gene: TRBV27; CDR3 protein: CASSKGTSGVEYEQYF; CDR3 DNA: TGTGCCAGCAGTAAAGGGACTAGCGGGGTTGAGTACGAGCAGTACTTC
J gene: TRBJ2-5; clone size: -; D gene: -; V gene: TRBV11-2; CDR3 protein: CASSLRETQYF; CDR3 DNA: TGTGCCAGCAGCTTACGAGAGACCCAGTACTTC
J gene: TRBJ2-2; clone size: -; D gene: -; V gene: TRBV9; CDR3 protein: CASSGAQPTGELFF; CDR3 DNA: TGTGCCAGCAGCGGTGCTCAGCCCACCGGGGAGCTGTTTTTT
J gene: TRBJ2-5; clone size: -; D gene: -; V gene: TRBV7-9; CDR3 protein: CASRERGQETQYF; CDR3 DNA: TGTGCCAGCAGAGAACGGGGCCAAGAGACCCAGTACTTC
J gene: TRBJ1-2; clone size: -; D gene: -; V gene: TRBV6-5; CDR3 protein: CASSYSRFQGMGYTF; CDR3 DNA: TGTGCCAGCAGTTACTCGCGCTTCCAGGGTATGGGCTACACCTTC
J gene: TRBJ2-2; clone size: -; D gene: TRBD2; V gene: TRBV6-6; CDR3 protein: CASSTGLADTAGELFF; CDR3 DNA: TGTGCCAGCAGTACTGGACTAGCGGACACCGCCGGGGAGCTGTTTTTT
J gene: TRBJ1-2; clone size: -; D gene: TRBD1; V gene: TRBV28; CDR3 protein: CASSSSTLDRGLYGYTF; CDR3 DNA: TGTGCCAGCAGTTCCTCTACCCTGGACAGGGGGCTCTATGGCTACACCTTC
J gene: TRBJ2-1; clone size: -; D gene: -; V gene: TRBV27; CDR3 protein: CASTPGGGIYNEQFF; CDR3 DNA: TGTGCCAGCACGCCGGGTGGAGGGATTTACAATGAGCAGTTCTTC
J gene: TRBJ1-1; clone size: -; D gene: -; V gene: TRBV7-2; CDR3 protein: CASSPDSAGYNLMNTEAFF; CDR3 DNA: TGTGCCAGCAGCCCCGATTCGGCGGGGTACAACTTAATGAACACTGAAGCTTTCTTT
J gene: TRBJ1-5; clone size: -; D gene: -; V gene: TRBV30; CDR3 protein: CAWSPGPRLYSNQPQHF; CDR3 DNA: TGTGCCTGGAGTCCGGGACCGAGACTTTATAGCAATCAGCCCCAGCATTTT
J gene: TRBJ1-5; clone size: -; D gene: -; V gene: TRBV27; CDR3 protein: CASSFRDPTSYSNQPQHF; CDR3 DNA: TGTGCCAGCAGTTTCAGGGACCCAACCTCCTATAGCAATCAGCCCCAGCATTTT
J gene: TRBJ2-6; clone size: -; D gene: -; V gene: TRBV2; CDR3 protein: CASGPGHRRVGANVLTF; CDR3 DNA: TGTGCCAGCGGGCCGGGACACCGGAGGGTGGGGGCCAACGTCCTGACTTTC
J gene: TRBJ2-1; clone size: once; D gene: TRBD2; V gene: TRBV20-1; CDR3 protein: CSGLGNEQFF; CDR3 DNA: TGCAGCGGACTAGGCAATGAGCAGTTCTTC
J gene: TRBJ2-5; clone size: -; D gene: -; V gene: TRBV11-2; CDR3 protein: CASSLDATTGETQYF; CDR3 DNA: TGTGCCAGCAGCTTAGATGCAACTACCGGAGAGACCCAGTACTTC
J gene: TRBJ2-3; clone size: -; D gene: TRBD1; V gene: TRBV4-1; CDR3 protein: CASSHPSGGFTDTQYF; CDR3 DNA: TGCGCCAGCAGCCACCCATCAGGGGGCTTCACAGATACGCAGTATTTT
J gene: TRBJ2-1; clone size: -; D gene: TRBD2; V gene: TRBV9; CDR3 protein: CASSKAGLAGGSSYNEQFF; CDR3 DNA: TGTGCCAGCAGTAAAGCCGGGCTAGCGGGAGGATCGTCCTACAATGAGCAGTTCTTC
J gene: TRBJ2-5; clone size: -; D gene: -; V gene: TRBV5-1; CDR3 protein: CASRSDSETQYF; CDR3 DNA: TGCGCCAGCCGGTCGGATTCTGAGACCCAGTACTTC
J gene: TRBJ2-2; clone size: -; D gene: -; V gene: TRBV6-4; CDR3 protein: CASPWNSGELFF; CDR3 DNA: TGTGCCAGCCCCTGGAACAGCGGGGAGCTGTTTTTT
J gene: TRBJ1-2; clone size: -; D gene: -; V gene: TRBV6-6; CDR3 protein: CASSLRVGGYTF; CDR3 DNA: TGTGCCAGCAGTCTAAGGGTCGGGGGCTACACCTTC
J gene: TRBJ2-1; clone size: -; D gene: -; V gene: TRBV7-5; CDR3 protein: CASSPPDAGANEQFF; CDR3 DNA: TGTGCCAGCAGTCCACCGGACGCGGGAGCTAATGAGCAGTTCTTC
J gene: TRBJ2-7; clone size: -; D gene: -; V gene: TRBV18; CDR3 protein: CASSPPGAYEQYF; CDR3 DNA: TGTGCCAGCTCACCTCCGGGGGCCTACGAGCAGTACTTC
J gene: TRBJ1-1; clone size: -; D gene: -; V gene: TRBV5-8; CDR3 protein: CASSLVGGAEAFF; CDR3 DNA: TGTGCCAGCAGCTTGGTTGGTGGGGCTGAAGCTTTCTTT
J gene: TRBJ1-3; clone size: -; D gene: -; V gene: TRBV4-1; CDR3 protein: CASSQGENTIYF; CDR3 DNA: TGCGCCAGCAGCCAGGGGGAGAACACCATATATTTT
J gene: TRBJ2-5; clone size: -; D gene: TRBD2; V gene: TRBV9; CDR3 protein: CASSVGLAGGPRETQYF; CDR3 DNA: TGTGCCAGCAGCGTAGGACTAGCGGGAGGGCCGCGGGAGACCCAGTACTTC
J gene: TRBJ2-1; clone size: -; D gene: -; V gene: TRBV7-2; CDR3 protein: CASRVGSTPYNEQFF; CDR3 DNA: TGTGCCAGCAGGGTGGGGTCGACGCCCTACAATGAGCAGTTCTTC
J gene: TRBJ1-4; clone size: -; D gene: -; V gene: TRBV11-2; CDR3 protein: CASSLRTLDTDNEKLFF; CDR3 DNA: TGTGCCAGCAGCCTTAGGACCCTGGACACCGATAATGAAAAACTGTTTTTT
J gene: TRBJ2-1; clone size: -; D gene: TRBD2; V gene: TRBV19; CDR3 protein: CASSTTSGTYFNEQFF; CDR3 DNA: TGTGCCAGTAGTACTACTAGCGGGACCTATTTCAATGAGCAGTTCTTC
J gene: TRBJ2-7; clone size: -; D gene: -; V gene: TRBV5-8; CDR3 protein: CASTNSVYEQYF; CDR3 DNA: TGTGCCAGCACCAATAGCGTCTACGAGCAGTACTTC
J gene: TRBJ2-1; clone size: -; D gene: -; V gene: TRBV6-6; CDR3 protein: CASSYGTGPDEQFF; CDR3 DNA: TGTGCCAGCAGTTACGGAACAGGACCGGATGAGCAGTTCTTC
J gene: TRBJ2-1; clone size: -; D gene: -; V gene: TRBV7-3; CDR3 protein: CASSLRETGFGPYNEQFF; CDR3 DNA: TGTGCCAGCAGCTTAAGGGAAACAGGGTTTGGTCCCTACAATGAGCAGTTCTTC
J gene: TRBJ1-2; clone size: -; D gene: -; V gene: TRBV27; CDR3 protein: CASSSGLYGYTF; CDR3 DNA: TGTGCCAGCAGTTCAGGACTCTATGGCTACACCTTC
J gene: TRBJ2-1; clone size: -; D gene: -; V gene: TRBV6-6; CDR3 protein: CASSLRRSHEQFF; CDR3 DNA: TGTGCCAGCAGTTTAAGGAGGTCCCATGAGCAGTTCTTC